This note documents a single T cell receptor (beta chain) sequence. This CDR3 contains 16 residues. The ends lost 11 bases at V and 7 bases at J; junction bases unmatched: 18. From germline, CDR1 is MDHEN and CDR2 SYDVKM. This entry is derived from a study of cytomegalovirus exposure and HLA in healthy donors. PCR amplification relied on 60 Vbeta primers (plus 13 Jbeta primers). Generated by immunoSEQ multiplex PCR, the TCRdb table keeps only in-frame clones and is missing some. The sample includes about 82,000 clones, about 9.4% seen only once; the top ten take about 25%. The V and J genes are TRBV28 and TRBJ1-4; 8 bases agree with TRBD1. The source is a man between 60 and 75 years old in good health and CMV-seropositive. Sequencing was performed on PBMCs. The CDR3 sequence is CAAARDRGTLGEKLFF. CDR3 in DNA: TGTGCCGCGGCGAGAGACAGGGGCACGCTTGGTGAAAAACTGTTTTTT.